This record concerns one T cell receptor (beta chain) sequence. CDR1 is SGHNT and CDR2 is YENEEA in the germline V gene. This CDR3 region has 15 residues. Trimming cost V 1 base and J 6 bases, with 13 bases left between them. The method was immunoSEQ multiplex PCR; TCRdb's version includes in-frame clones alone and lacks a portion of them. Here the sample spans around 250,000 clones, 91% being singletons. Individuals drawn from under 30 US areas were roughly 18 to 95 years old. This sample was taken from a study of blood T cell repertoires in COVID-19. V is TRBV11-3 and J is TRBJ2-1; a weak D match, TRBD2 (6 bases). The TCR was taken from a human donor in a cohort exposed to, infected with or recovered from COVID-19 (not recorded which). The donor label of this sample is uncertain. The sequenced sample was PBMCs or T cells enriched from blood (not recorded which). In DNA, the CDR3 is TGTGCCAGCAGCTTAGGGCGACTAGGTCCCAATGAGCAGTTCTTC. This codes for CASSLGRLGPNEQFF.